Presented here are 9 T cell receptor beta chains from one specimen sequenced in a study of identical twins. Using its own MiXCR run on the 5' RACE reads, TCRdb lists one record per CDR3 protein. The sample lists around 450,000 distinct CDR3 sequences; about 14% were seen once. This same sample was also part of a study on yellow fever vaccine responses in identical twins.

What was sequenced was CD4+ T cells sorted from blood. These receptors originate from a young woman in good health.

This clonotype was seen a few times. This CDR3 reads CASSFNAFADTQYF. DNA for the CDR3: TGTGCCAGCAGTTTTAATGCTTTCGCAGATACGCAGTATTTT. This chain links TRBV27 with TRBJ2-3; D call uncertain. Germline V lookup: CDR1 MNHEY, CDR2 SMNVEV (reference sequence). This CDR3 is built from 14 residues. Trimming pared 3 bases from V and 4 bases from J, leaving 11 bases between.

In nucleotides, the CDR3 is TGCAGTGCTAGTTTGAATCAGCCCCAGCATTTT. Protein product: CSASLNQPQHF. This rearrangement joins TRBV20-1 to TRBJ1-5, with D hard to call. Per germline, CDR1 DFQATT and CDR2 SNEGSKA (reference sequence). V lost 3 bases and J lost 4, with 4 bases in between. CDR3 length equals 11 residues.

The chain recombines TRBV12-3 or TRBV12-4 with TRBJ2-1, with a tentative D call TRBD2 (6 bases). Trimming pared 6 bases from V and 7 bases from J, leaving 22 bases between. The CDR3 consists of 16 residues. CDR3 DNA: TGTGCCAGCAGACCCCACTCGGGACTCCCGACTAATGAGCAGTTCTTC. Translation: CASRPHSGLPTNEQFF.

This clonotype was detected a few times. V is TRBV28 and J is TRBJ2-7; D possibly uses TRBD1 or TRBD2 (5 bases each). Germline V gene data show CDR1 as MDHEN and CDR2 as SYDVKM. This CDR3 region has 14 residues. Trimming left V 2 bases short and J 1 base short, with 9 bases between. CDR3: CASSLQRGSYEQYF. CDR3 coding DNA: TGTGCCAGCAGTTTACAGAGGGGTTCCTACGAGCAGTACTTC.

The gene calls are TRBV7-8 and TRBJ2-1; D gene ambiguous. V dropped 1 base and J dropped 10 bases, with 11 bases sitting between them. The germline V gene encodes CDR1 SGHVS and CDR2 FQNEAQ. CDR3 length equals 13 residues. The DNA for the CDR3 is TGTGCCAGCAGCTTAGACCATTCAGCGGAGCAGTTCTTC. Residues: CASSLDHSAEQFF. The whole variable domain, remainder taken from reference TRBV7-8 and TRBJ2-1, is GAGVSQSPRYKVAKRGQDVALRCDPISGHVSLFWYQQALGQGPEFLTYFQNEAQLDKSGLPSDRFFAERPEGSVSTLKIQRTQQEDSAVYLCASSLDHSAEQFFGPGTRLTVL.

This clonotype came up a few times. The genes are TRBV12-3 or TRBV12-4 and TRBJ1-2, with D unresolved. V lost 5 bases to trimming and J lost 3 bases, with 13 bases between them. There are 14 residues in the CDR3. CDR3 amino acids: CASSRGFRDYGYTF. The CDR3, as DNA: TGTGCCAGCAGTAGAGGGTTTCGGGACTATGGCTACACCTTC.

The V call is TRBV28, the J call TRBJ2-2; D is perhaps TRBD2 (6 bases). This CDR3 contains 13 residues. Germline V gene lookup returns CDR1 MDHEN and CDR2 SYDVKM. Trimming took off 8 bases at V and 1 base at J, with 8 bases between the two ends. CDR3: CASGLLNTGELFF. The CDR3 nucleotides are TGTGCCAGCGGACTATTGAACACCGGGGAGCTGTTTTTT.

This clonotype was found a few times. The genes are TRBV9 and TRBJ1-2; no clear D gene. The CDR3 length is 13 residues. Germline V gene lookup returns CDR1 SGDLS and CDR2 YYNGEE. Trimming shortened V by 0 bases and J by 1 base, and 4 bases separated the two germline ends. This CDR3 is CASSVEVNYGYTF. CDR3 DNA: TGTGCCAGCAGCGTAGAAGTTAACTATGGCTACACCTTC.

This clonotype was detected only a few times. This chain joins TRBV12-3 or TRBV12-4 and TRBJ2-3, with D possibly being TRBD1 or TRBD2 (6 bases each). V was shortened by 3 bases and J by 3 bases, with 13 bases between the two germline ends. The CDR3 length is 15 residues. In DNA, the CDR3 is TGTGCCAGCAGTTTTATTGGGGGGCAAACAGATACGCAGTATTTT. It codes for CASSFIGGQTDTQYF.